The entry below gives a single T cell receptor beta chain sequence along with its context. Its target is not known. Expressed TCRB transcripts were sequenced, since all the RNA that had been isolated was reverse transcribed. The protocol was immunoSEQ multiplex PCR, while the TCRdb copy is restricted to in-frame clones and leaves out a portion. The data show around 250,000 clones, roughly 14% seen once. Based on CD45RO/CCR7/CD25/CD127/CD95/CD27, CD4+ regulatory, stem cell-like memory, naive and central memory cells were sorted. The data derive from a study of beta chain features in type 1 diabetes. Background on the study: Cells sorted and examined across all samples totaled almost 110 million. Whole-study results and caveats: TCRB CDR3s were moderately but significantly shorter in Type 1 diabetes patients in all four CD4+ subsets. Individuals with type 1 diabetes displayed fewer insertions and more deletions at VDJ junctions.

Sequencing used naive CD4+ T cells from blood. The sequence came from a man younger than 45 with type 1 diabetes.

The CDR3 loop is CAWNNRGTGELFF. The CDR3 DNA sequence: TGTGCCTGGAATAACAGGGGGACCGGGGAGCTGTTTTTT. The chain has TRBV30 and TRBJ2-2, with 8 nucleotides matching TRBD1. The CDR3 spans 13 residues. Germline V lookup: CDR1 GTSNPN, CDR2 SVGIG (reference sequence). V shed 4 bases and J 5 bases; nucleotides not matched to a gene: 3.